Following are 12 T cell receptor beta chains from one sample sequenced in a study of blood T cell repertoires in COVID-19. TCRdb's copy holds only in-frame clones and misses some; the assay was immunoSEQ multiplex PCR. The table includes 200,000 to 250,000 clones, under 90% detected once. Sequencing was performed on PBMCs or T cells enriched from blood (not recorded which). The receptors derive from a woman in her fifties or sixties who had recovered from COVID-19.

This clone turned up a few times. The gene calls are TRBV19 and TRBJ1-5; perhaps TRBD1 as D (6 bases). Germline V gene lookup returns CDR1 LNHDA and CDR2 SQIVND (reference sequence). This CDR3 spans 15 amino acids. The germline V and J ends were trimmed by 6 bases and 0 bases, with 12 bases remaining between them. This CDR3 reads CASSPDRNSNQPQHF. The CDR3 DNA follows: TGTGCCAGTAGCCCCGACAGGAATAGCAATCAGCCCCAGCATTTT.

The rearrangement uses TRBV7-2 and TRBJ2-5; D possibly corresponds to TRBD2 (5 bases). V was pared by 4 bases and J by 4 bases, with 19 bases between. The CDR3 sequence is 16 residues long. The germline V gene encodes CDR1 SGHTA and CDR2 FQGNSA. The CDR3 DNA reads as TGTGCCAGCAGCTCCCGTAGGACTCTCGGAGGAGAGACCCAGTACTTC. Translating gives CASSSRRTLGGETQYF.

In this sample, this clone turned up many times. CDR3 bases: TGTGCCAGTAGTTGGACCCTTGCGGGAGGGAATCAGCCCCAGCATTTT. Its translation is CASSWTLAGGNQPQHF. J is TRBJ1-5 and V is TRBV19; no firm D call. Trimming stripped 5 bases from V and 4 bases from J, with 18 bases between. Germline CDR1 is LNHDA and CDR2 is SQIVND (reference sequence). There are 16 residues in the CDR3.

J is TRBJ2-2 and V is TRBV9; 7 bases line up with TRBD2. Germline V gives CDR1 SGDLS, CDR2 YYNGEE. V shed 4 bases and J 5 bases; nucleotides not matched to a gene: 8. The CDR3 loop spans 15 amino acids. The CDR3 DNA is TGTGCCAGCAGCTCCTTTGGGGGGGAGACCGGGGAGCTGTTTTTT. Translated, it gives CASSSFGGETGELFF.

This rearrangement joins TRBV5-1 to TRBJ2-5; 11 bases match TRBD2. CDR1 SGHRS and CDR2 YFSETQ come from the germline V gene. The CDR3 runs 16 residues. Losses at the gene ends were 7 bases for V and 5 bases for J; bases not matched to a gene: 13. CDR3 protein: CASAGTSGLITETQYF. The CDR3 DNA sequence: TGCGCCAGCGCCGGGACTAGCGGACTAATCACGGAGACCCAGTACTTC.

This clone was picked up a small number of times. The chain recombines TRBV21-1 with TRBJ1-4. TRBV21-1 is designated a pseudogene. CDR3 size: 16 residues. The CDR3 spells CASNPDHSPWSEKLFF. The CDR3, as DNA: TGTGCCAGCAACCCGGATCACTCACCCTGGAGTGAAAAACTGTTTTTT.

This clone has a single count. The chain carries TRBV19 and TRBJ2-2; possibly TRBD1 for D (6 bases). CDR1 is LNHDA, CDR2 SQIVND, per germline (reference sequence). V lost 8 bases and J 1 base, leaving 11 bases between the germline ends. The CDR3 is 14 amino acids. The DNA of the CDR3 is TGTGCCAGTTTTAAGACAGGGAACACCGGGGAGCTGTTTTTT. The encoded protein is CASFKTGNTGELFF.

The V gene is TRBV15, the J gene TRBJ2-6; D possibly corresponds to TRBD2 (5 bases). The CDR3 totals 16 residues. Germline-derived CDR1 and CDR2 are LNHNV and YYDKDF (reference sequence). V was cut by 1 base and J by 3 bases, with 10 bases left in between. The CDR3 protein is CATSRGEGDGANVLTF. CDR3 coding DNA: TGTGCCACCAGCAGAGGTGAGGGTGATGGGGCCAACGTCCTGACTTTC.

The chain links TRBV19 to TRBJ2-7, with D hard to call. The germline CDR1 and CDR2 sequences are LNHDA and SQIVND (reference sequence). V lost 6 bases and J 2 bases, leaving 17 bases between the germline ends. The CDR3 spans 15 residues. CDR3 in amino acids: CASRSERPGPYEQYF. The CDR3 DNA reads TGTGCCAGTAGATCGGAACGGCCTGGGCCCTACGAGCAGTACTTC.

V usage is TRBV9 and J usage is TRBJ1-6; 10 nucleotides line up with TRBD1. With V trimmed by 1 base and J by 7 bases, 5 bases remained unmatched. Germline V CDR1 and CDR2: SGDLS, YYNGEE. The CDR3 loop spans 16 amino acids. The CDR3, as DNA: TGTGCCAGCAGCGTATCCCCGGGACAGGGGAATTCACCCCTCCACTTT. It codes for CASSVSPGQGNSPLHF. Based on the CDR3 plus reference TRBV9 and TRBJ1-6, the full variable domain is DSGVTQTPKHLITATGQRVTLRCSPRSGDLSVYWYQQSLDQGLQFLIQYYNGEERAKGNILERFSAQQFPDLHSELNLSSLELGDSALYFCASSVSPGQGNSPLHFGNGTRLTVT.

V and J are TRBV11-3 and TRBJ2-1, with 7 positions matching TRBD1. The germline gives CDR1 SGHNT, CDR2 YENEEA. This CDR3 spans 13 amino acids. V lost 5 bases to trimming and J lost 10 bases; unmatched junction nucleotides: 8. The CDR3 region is CASSADRVREQFF. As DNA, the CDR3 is TGTGCCAGCAGCGCAGACAGGGTTAGAGAGCAGTTCTTC.

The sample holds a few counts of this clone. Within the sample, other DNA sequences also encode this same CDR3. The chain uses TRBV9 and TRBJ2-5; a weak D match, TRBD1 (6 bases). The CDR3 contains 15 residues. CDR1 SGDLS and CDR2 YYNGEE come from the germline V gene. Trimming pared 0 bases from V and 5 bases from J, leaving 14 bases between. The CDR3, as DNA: TGTGCCAGCAGCGTAGGAGGGGGAGTCAGGGAGACCCAGTACTTC. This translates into CASSVGGGVRETQYF.